This note documents a single T cell receptor (beta chain) sequence. Its matching antigen is unknown. With 60 Vbeta and 13 Jbeta primers, the PCR was carried out. Clones were sequenced by immunoSEQ multiplex PCR, and TCRdb holds only the in-frame ones, with some missing. The data contain some 120,000 clones, about 84% of them singletons. This sample is part of a study of cytomegalovirus exposure and HLA in healthy donors. The study's findings and limits: Some TCR beta chains (164 of them) were listed as cytomegalovirus-associated. Data from an earlier analysis indicated that most TCR beta V segments were productive either about 87% or about 30% of the time.

Looked up from germline, CDR1 is SGHDT and CDR2 is YYEEEE. This CDR3 has 12 amino acids. With V trimmed by 7 bases and J by 3 bases, 3 bases remained unmatched. The source is a man aged 18 to 29 in good health and CMV-seropositive. The material sequenced was PBMCs. The chain joins TRBV5-6 to TRBJ1-2; TRBD1 agrees at 7 bases. The CDR3 is CASQGVDYGYTF. The CDR3 DNA reads TGTGCCAGCCAGGGGGTAGACTATGGCTACACCTTC.